A single T cell receptor beta chain is shown here with its context. This clone has just one count. No antigen is known for it. No much larger clonotype is one base removed from it; base qualities were not supplied. The immunoSEQ Assay, a bias-controlled multiplex PCR, was used to amplify TCRbeta CDR3 regions from genomic DNA. The authors' analysis ran thus. The number of nucleated cells in each sample was estimated from the amplification of reference gene primers within the assay. Sequence reads were collapsed and filtered to measure the absolute abundance of every unique TCRbeta CDR3 rearrangement. For each sample, productive Simpson clonality was calculated by taking the square root of Simpson's diversity index across productive rearrangements. In TCRdb, the immuneACCESS table is reduced to in-frame sequences with V and J assigned. These tables do not hold every clone; where another copy was compared, an unresolved V gene accounts for under half, and the others remain unexplained. Clone size and V and J calls were adopted from that table, with D and trimming inferred from the DNA. In this sample the table shows more than 85,000 clones, under 90% of which occur a single time. About 24% of the sample comes from the top ten.

V is pared back by 0 bases and J by 2 bases, with 8 bases lying between the germline termini. Including the terminal cysteine and phenylalanine, the CDR3 comprises 14 residues. Of all the DNA, just the CDR3 is kept, 42 bases in frame from base 1. The germline V gene (reference sequence) gives CDR1 as LNHNV and CDR2 as YYDKDF. The collaborating institutions used their own protocols to collect whole blood in K2EDTA tubes. For TCRbeta analysis, collaborators shipped samples in one of three forms: frozen whole blood, isolated PBMCs, or DNA extracted from either of those sample types. This sample is drawn from a study of blood T cell repertoires in COVID-19 (dated by TCRdb to 2018 to 2021). Regarding the complete study: The collaborator samples originated in the United States, Italy and Spain and spanned the acute and convalescent phases of COVID-19. The prospective study material was composed of cDNA or gDNA derived from T cells, B-cell-depleted T cells, or PBMCs. Deeply sampled blood TCRbeta repertoires from subjects exposed to, actively infected with, or recovered from COVID-19 were included in the dataset. A freely available public database, intended as a resource for researchers studying the immune response to SARS-CoV-2, is where the repertoires were released. The samples were drawn from two sources: the first 160 participants of the ongoing ImmuneRACE study, and 1,000 to 1,500 subjects contributed by 6 global collaborators. Sample metadata almost always included a de-identified subject ID, COVID-19 status, age in years and sex. HLA class I and class II types, where available, came from metadata supplied by the sample provider rather than from assay-based typing. Overall results and qualifications from the work: The quantity of clinical and demographic metadata differed by source and by participant and was supplied without curation.

The clonotype was recovered from a human donor in a cohort sampled during active COVID-19. Sequenced material: peripheral blood. This chain is built from TRBV15 and TRBJ2-7, with TRBD2 perhaps the D gene, on 6 matching bases. The DNA sequence reads TGTGCCACCAGCAGAGATCGCGGGACCTACGAGCAGTACTTC. This yields the protein CATSRDRGTYEQYF.